This section outlines one T cell receptor beta chain sequence together with its context. No antigen is known for it. CDR1 PRHDT and CDR2 FYEKMQ come from the germline V gene (reference sequence). Trimming took 4 bases from V and 6 from J; bases not matched to a gene: 5. The CDR3 has 14 amino acids. This sample is part of a study of shared clonotypes between healthy human individuals. Study-level background: CD8 memory received one plate per donor, CD8 naive two, CD4 memory three and CD4 naive three.

Evenly divided among several immunoSEQ plates was the genomic DNA of each subset. This table comes from immunoSEQ multiplex PCR, and its TCRdb copy is limited to in-frame clones, with some not included. The table shows just over 2,000,000 clones, with just under 95% occurring only once. Study-wide findings and caveats: Donors were few, which limited the genetic and exposure-history diversity represented.

Naive CD8 cells were CD45RO-negative, positively selected for CCR7, excluding terminally differentiated effector memory CD45RA+ cells. This sequence joins TRBV13 and TRBJ2-1; 8 bases are a match to TRBD1. This receptor was obtained from a man aged 18 to 30 in good health. Sequenced: naive CD8+ T cells sorted from blood. CDR3 sequence: CASSYGQGVNEQFF. Written as DNA, the CDR3 is TGTGCCAGCAGCTACGGACAGGGTGTCAATGAGCAGTTCTTC.